The 27 T cell receptor beta chains presented below share a single source sample, sequenced in a study of CD8 T cells in ankylosing spondylitis. TCRdb re-derived calls from the 5' RACE reads in MiXCR, one entry per CDR3 protein. Counted here are a few hundred thousand distinct CDR3 sequences, around 20% occurring once; the ten biggest clones make up 3.5% to 4.5%. Sequenced material: blood, either unsorted or a sorted T cell fraction (not recorded which). The receptors here all came from a female donor with ankylosing spondylitis or in good health (not recorded which).

The V call is TRBV11-2, the J call TRBJ2-1; D is possibly TRBD1 or TRBD2 (5 bases each). The CDR3 has 16 residues. Germline V CDR1 and CDR2: SGHAT, FQNNGV. Between the trimmed V and J ends, which lost 5 bases and 10 bases, there was a span of 24 bases. The CDR3 loop reads CASSHLPGAQLYEQFF. Here the CDR3 DNA reads TGTGCCAGCAGCCATCTCCCCGGGGCTCAGTTATACGAGCAGTTCTTC.

V gene TRBV5-4 combines with J gene TRBJ2-5; tentative D call: TRBD2 (6 bases). CDR1 and CDR2 (germline): SGHNT, YYREEE (reference sequence). V was clipped by 4 bases and J by 6 bases, with 10 bases between them. This CDR3 contains 12 residues. This CDR3 reads CASSPGGKTQYF. In DNA, the CDR3 is TGTGCCAGCAGCCCTGGGGGGAAGACCCAGTACTTC. Supplemented by reference TRBV5-4 and TRBJ2-5, the full variable domain reads ETGVTQSPTHLIKTRGQQVTLRCSSQSGHNTVSWYQQALGQGPQFIFQYYREEENGRGNFPPRFSGLQFPNYSSELNVNALELDDSALYLCASSPGGKTQYFGPGTRLLVL.

The J gene is TRBJ2-6, the V gene TRBV18; the D is unclear. V shed 1 base and J shed 1 base, with 11 bases lying between them. This CDR3 region has 17 residues. Germline CDR1 and CDR2: KGHSH and LQKENI. The CDR3 region is CASSPQPPVSGANVLTF. For the CDR3, the DNA is TGTGCCAGCTCACCACAACCGCCTGTTTCTGGGGCCAACGTCCTGACTTTC.

The V call is TRBV10-2, the J call TRBJ1-3; D ambiguous. Trimming shortened V by 5 bases and J by 3 bases, and 5 bases separated the two germline ends. The germline V gene encodes CDR1 WSHSY and CDR2 SAAADI. The CDR3 runs to 12 residues. This CDR3 is CASSQDGNTIYF. The CDR3 bases are TGCGCCAGCAGTCAAGATGGAAACACCATATATTTT.

The CDR3 spells CASRSRGLQETQYF. In DNA, the CDR3 is TGTGCCAGTAGGTCTAGAGGGTTACAAGAGACCCAGTACTTC. J is TRBJ2-5 and V is TRBV19, with D maybe TRBD2 (5 bases). Between the trimmed V and J ends, which lost 6 bases and 2 bases, there was a span of 13 bases. Germline CDR1 reads LNHDA; CDR2 reads SQIVND (reference sequence). There are 14 residues in the CDR3.

CDR3 bases: TGTGCCAGTACTCGTGACTTAGGCGAGCAGTACTTC. It translates to CASTRDLGEQYF. The V call is TRBV7-9, the J call TRBJ2-7; the D is unclear. The V end lost 9 bases, the J end lost 6 bases, and 15 bases lay between the germline ends. The length of the CDR3 is 12 residues. Germline loops: CDR1 SEHNR, CDR2 FQNEAQ (reference sequence).

The rearrangement links TRBV5-1 to TRBJ2-1; D remains unclear. The V and J ends lost 0 bases and 3 bases respectively, with 7 bases between them. Per the germline V gene, CDR1 is SGHRS and CDR2 is YFSETQ. The CDR3 extends over 14 amino acids. Here the CDR3 reads CASSLVAGYNEQFF. CDR3 nucleotides: TGCGCCAGCAGCTTGGTGGCAGGCTACAATGAGCAGTTCTTC. Full variable domain (rest looked up from reference TRBV5-1 and TRBJ2-1): KAGVTQTPRYLIKTRGQQVTLSCSPISGHRSVSWYQQTPGQGLQFLFEYFSETQRNKGNFPGRFSGRQFSNSRSEMNVSTLELGDSALYLCASSLVAGYNEQFFGPGTRLTVL.

The chain uses TRBV5-1 and TRBJ2-7; D is unclear. Germline lookup yields CDR1 SGHRS and CDR2 YFSETQ. CDR3 length: 12 amino acids. Trimming cost V 5 bases and J 5 bases, with 11 bases left between them. Here the CDR3 reads CASRGSFDEQYF. DNA for the CDR3: TGCGCCAGCAGGGGTTCCTTTGACGAGCAGTACTTC.

This clonotype has at least ten counts. This chain connects TRBV9 to TRBJ1-2; D not certain. Between the trimmed V and J ends, which lost 3 bases and 5 bases, there was a span of 11 bases. CDR3 size: 13 residues. Germline V gives CDR1 SGDLS, CDR2 YYNGEE. CDR3 nucleotides: TGTGCCAGCAGCGAATCCTCCGGGTATGGCTACACCTTC. This encodes CASSESSGYGYTF. Variable domain in full (rest from reference TRBV9 and TRBJ1-2): DSGVTQTPKHLITATGQRVTLRCSPRSGDLSVYWYQQSLDQGLQFLIQYYNGEERAKGNILERFSAQQFPDLHSELNLSSLELGDSALYFCASSESSGYGYTFGSGTRLTVV.

This clonotype was counted only a few times. The chain carries TRBV20-1 and TRBJ2-1; D gene ambiguous. The CDR3 extends over 14 amino acids. The germline V and J ends were trimmed by 3 bases and 0 bases, with 9 bases remaining between them. Germline loops: CDR1 DFQATT, CDR2 SNEGSKA (reference sequence). Here the CDR3 reads CSASIAFSYNEQFF. CDR3 in DNA: TGCAGTGCTAGTATTGCGTTCTCCTACAATGAGCAGTTCTTC.

The V call is TRBV2, the J call TRBJ2-7; TRBD2 matches at 7 bases. This CDR3 comprises 14 residues. The V gene end was trimmed by 8 bases and the J gene end by 3 bases; junction bases not matched to a gene: 10. Per the germline V gene, CDR1 is SNHLY and CDR2 is FYNNEI. The CDR3 nucleotides are TGTGCCAGCGCTAAAGGCGGGAGTCTCTACGAGCAGTACTTC. Its translation is CASAKGGSLYEQYF.

This clonotype showed up many times. The V call is TRBV25-1, the J call TRBJ2-7; 7 bases align to TRBD1. The CDR3 has 15 amino acids. Trimming took 1 base from V and 2 from J; bases not matched to a gene: 5. Germline lookup yields CDR1 MGHDK and CDR2 SYGVNS. CDR3: CASSESGDRTYEQYF. DNA of the CDR3: TGTGCCAGCAGTGAATCTGGGGACAGAACCTACGAGCAGTACTTC.

This clonotype was detected many times. The chain couples TRBV29-1 to TRBJ2-7, with unresolved D. CDR1 and CDR2 (germline): SQVTM, ANQGSEA. V lost 7 bases, J lost 1 base, and 8 bases lay in between. The CDR3 contains 11 residues. In DNA, the CDR3 is TGCAGCGCTTCGGAGTCCTACGAGCAGTACTTC. This translates into CSASESYEQYF.

The chain recombines TRBV20-1 with TRBJ2-3; perhaps TRBD2 as D (6 bases). V dropped 8 bases and J dropped 1 base, with 13 bases sitting between them. Germline V gives CDR1 DFQATT, CDR2 SNEGSKA (reference sequence). CDR3 length: 13 residues. Here the CDR3 reads CSHRTTGTDTQYF. The CDR3 DNA is TGCAGTCATCGGACTACCGGCACAGATACGCAGTATTTT.

The V and J genes are TRBV11-2 and TRBJ2-7; D unresolved. This CDR3 is built from 14 residues. V lost 3 bases to trimming and J lost 7 bases, with 16 bases between them. The germline CDR1 and CDR2 sequences are SGHAT and FQNNGV. CDR3: CASSLIIRNWEQYF. CDR3 nucleotides: TGTGCCAGCAGCTTGATAATCCGTAACTGGGAGCAGTACTTC.

This clonotype appeared many times. The V and J genes are TRBV20-1 and TRBJ1-6, with a weak D call TRBD1 (6 bases). Trimming shortened V by 4 bases and J by 6 bases, and 10 bases separated the two germline ends. The CDR3 runs 13 residues. Germline V gives CDR1 DFQATT, CDR2 SNEGSKA (reference sequence). The CDR3 reads CSANRDTNSPLHF. The CDR3 DNA reads TGCAGTGCTAACCGGGACACTAATTCACCCCTCCACTTT.

This clonotype was seen repeatedly, ten times or more. The V call is TRBV12-3 or TRBV12-4, the J call TRBJ2-7; either TRBD1 or TRBD2 may fit D (5 bases each). CDR3 length: 11 amino acids. V lost 3 bases and J 7 bases, leaving 7 bases between the germline ends. In DNA form, the CDR3 reads TGTGCCAGCAGTTTTGGGGGTGAGCAGTACTTC. It yields the protein CASSFGGEQYF.

This clonotype occurred a few times. J is TRBJ2-4 and V is TRBV20-1; TRBD2 matches at 9 bases. This CDR3 comprises 16 residues. V lost 5 bases and J lost 0; bases outside the gene matches: 8. Per germline, CDR1 DFQATT and CDR2 SNEGSKA (reference sequence). The CDR3 coding sequence is TGCAGTGCTCTGGCGGGAGGGCGGGGAGCCAAAAACATTCAGTACTTC. It translates to CSALAGGRGAKNIQYF.

This clonotype was picked up many times. The V gene is TRBV5-1, the J gene TRBJ1-6, with D unclear. This CDR3 comprises 12 residues. V was cut by 1 base and J by 8 bases, with 4 bases left in between. Germline values: CDR1 SGHRS, CDR2 YFSETQ. In DNA form, the CDR3 reads TGCGCCAGCAGCTTGTCTGATTCACCCCTCCACTTT. Translating gives CASSLSDSPLHF.

This clonotype was seen at least ten times. The rearrangement uses TRBV5-1 and TRBJ1-5; 9 bases line up with TRBD1. Germline CDR1 reads SGHRS; CDR2 reads YFSETQ. The junction had 6 bases not matched to a gene; V was cut back by 4 bases and J by 7 bases. The CDR3 spans 14 residues. CDR3: CASSHTGGEQPQHF. CDR3 coding DNA: TGCGCCAGCAGCCACACAGGGGGCGAACAGCCCCAGCATTTT.

The sample holds one count of this clonotype. J is TRBJ2-3 and V is TRBV6-5, with 10 bases lining up with TRBD2. V was clipped by 0 bases and J by 1 base; unmatched bases: 4. In germline, CDR1 is MNHEY, CDR2 SVGAGI. The CDR3 is 17 amino acids. The CDR3: CASSYSSGTSGTDTQYF. The DNA of the CDR3 is TGTGCCAGCAGTTACTCCTCCGGGACTAGCGGCACAGATACGCAGTATTTT.

This clonotype occurred many times. The CDR3 spells CATSDSGGGSDTQYF. CDR3 nucleotide sequence: TGTGCCACCAGTGACTCAGGGGGCGGGTCAGATACGCAGTATTTT. This chain joins TRBV24-1 and TRBJ2-3, with 8 bases aligning to TRBD1. After removal of 4 bases from V and 4 bases from J, the junction contained 6 bases not matched to a gene. The germline V gene encodes CDR1 KGHDR and CDR2 SFDVKD. The CDR3 is 15 residues long.

Notes on this clonotype: At one end the junction does not follow the germline gene, possibly because of a read error. This sequence joins TRBV30 and TRBJ2-5; the match to TRBD2 covers 11 bases. CDR3 length: 15 residues. Germline V gene sequence: CDR1 GTSNPN, CDR2 SVGIG (reference sequence). The CDR3 DNA reads as TGTGCCTGGAGCGTACTAGCGGGAGTTCAAGGGACCCAGTACTTC. It encodes CAWSVLAGVQGTQYF.

The sample holds a few counts of this clonotype. The chain couples TRBV20-1 to TRBJ2-1; D remains unclear. Looked up from germline, CDR1 is DFQATT and CDR2 is SNEGSKA (reference sequence). Deletions cut 0 bases from V and 7 bases from J, with 13 bases between. The CDR3 loop spans 14 amino acids. CDR3: CSAREGKGINEQFF. Here the CDR3 DNA reads TGCAGTGCTAGAGAAGGGAAGGGAATAAATGAGCAGTTCTTC.

This clonotype was picked up a small number of times. The J gene is TRBJ2-3, the V gene TRBV6-5; D is perhaps TRBD1 (5 bases). This CDR3 spans 16 amino acids. Between the trimmed V and J ends, which lost 2 bases and 1 base, there was a span of 13 bases. The germline V gene encodes CDR1 MNHEY and CDR2 SVGAGI. In nucleotides, the CDR3 is TGTGCCAGCAGTTACCCAAGGGTAGGGGGCACAGATACGCAGTATTTT. Amino acids: CASSYPRVGGTDTQYF.

This clonotype has just a few counts. This chain links TRBV12-3 or TRBV12-4 with TRBJ2-7; no definite D call. Trimming removed 3 bases at V and 3 bases at J, with 15 bases between. The CDR3 sequence is 15 residues long. Here the CDR3 reads CASSFKVLRNYEQYF. The CDR3 DNA reads as TGTGCCAGCAGTTTCAAAGTCCTGAGGAACTACGAGCAGTACTTC.

This clonotype has a handful of counts. V is TRBV27 and J is TRBJ1-5; the match to TRBD1 covers 7 bases. Germline V gene lookup returns CDR1 MNHEY and CDR2 SMNVEV (reference sequence). The CDR3 extends over 14 amino acids. Trimming took 5 bases from V and 4 from J; bases not matched to a gene: 5. In nucleotides, the CDR3 is TGTGCCAGCAGTCCCGGACAGGAGAATCAGCCCCAGCATTTT. Translated, it gives CASSPGQENQPQHF.